These T cell receptor beta chains were read from a single sample in a study of control samples from healthy donors and cancer patients. TCRdb's copy holds only in-frame clones and misses some; the assay was immunoSEQ multiplex PCR. The table shows 150,000 to 200,000 clones, with around 93% occurring only once. Material: blood. These receptors all come from an older woman in good health. The CDR3 runs from the conserved cysteine through the conserved F or W.

J,V,CDR3
TRBJ2-1,TRBV2,CASRQQGLSYNEQFF
TRBJ2-5,TRBV5-4,CASSPTGSLAGVGWETQYF
TRBJ2-6,TRBV4-1,CASSQEGGRGPSGANVLTF
TRBJ1-2,TRBV7-9,CASSLRQELTNYGYTF
TRBJ1-1,TRBV29-1,CSVVGLRDTEAFF
TRBJ1-1,TRBV7-2,CASSLLQGFTEAFF
TRBJ1-6,TRBV6-5,CATSGDRNSPLHF
TRBJ1-1,TRBV6-5,CASSYSIGAVITEAFF
TRBJ2-3,TRBV28,CASRLLGDTQYF
TRBJ1-5,TRBV6-5,CASYGGGTRQPQHF
TRBJ1-3,TRBV5-6,CASSLAGGNTIYF
TRBJ1-2,TRBV27,CASRGRGINYGYTF
TRBJ1-2,TRBV27,CASSPEGINYGYTF
TRBJ1-2,TRBV30,CAHQTGVGYNYGYTF
TRBJ1-4,TRBV3-1/TRBV3-2,CASSQASWDRREKLFF
TRBJ2-7,TRBV12-3/TRBV12-4,CASSFSGYEQYF
TRBJ2-3,TRBV7-2,CASSTRLAGGGDTQYF
TRBJ1-1,TRBV20-1,CSASRTDEAFF
TRBJ1-3,TRBV9,CASSVASGDAGNTIYF
TRBJ1-6,TRBV5-1,CASRSLTGGVGGNSPLHF
TRBJ2-2,TRBV5-1,CASSLLSQNTGELFF
TRBJ2-3,TRBV7-9,CASSASTDTQYF
TRBJ1-1,TRBV12-3/TRBV12-4,CASSSRGNTEAFF
TRBJ1-1,TRBV19,CASSTTIRTEAFF
TRBJ1-1,TRBV7-9,CASSFGMTNTEAFF
TRBJ2-3,TRBV27,CASSQPGLTSTDTQYF